A single sample is the source of the 21 T cell receptor beta chains below, sequenced in a study of siplizumab effects on memory and regulatory T cells. Generated by immunoSEQ multiplex PCR, the TCRdb table keeps only in-frame clones and is missing some. This table holds 85,000 to 130,000 clones, 94% found once. Sequences were obtained from Tregs sorted from blood. These receptors came from a human donor in good health.

J is TRBJ1-1 and V is TRBV4-1, with TRBD1 matching over 9 bases. J gave up 1 base and V 7 bases, and 7 bases lay outside the gene matches. This CDR3 has 15 residues. Germline V gene sequence: CDR1 MGHRA, CDR2 YSYEKL. This chain's CDR3 is CASNSQGQGNTEAFF. The CDR3 nucleotides read TGCGCCAGCAACAGCCAGGGACAGGGGAACACTGAAGCTTTCTTT.

The chain combines TRBV6-6 with TRBJ2-4; TRBD1 matches at 7 bases. With V trimmed by 4 bases and J by 6 bases, 3 bases remained unmatched. Germline values: CDR1 MNHNY, CDR2 SVGAGI (reference sequence). This CDR3 is built from 13 residues. This CDR3 reads CASSSDRRNIQYF. The CDR3 DNA reads TGTGCCAGCAGTTCGGACAGGAGAAACATTCAGTACTTC.

This clone came up once. The rearrangement joins TRBV30 to TRBJ2-5; no definite D call. V was cut by 1 base and J by 2 bases, with 5 bases left in between. The V gene's germline CDR1 is GTSNPN and CDR2 SVGIG (reference sequence). This CDR3 contains 12 residues. For the CDR3, the DNA is TGTGCCTGGAGTGCCCGTCAAGAGACCCAGTACTTC. It yields the protein CAWSARQETQYF.

V usage is TRBV6-1 and J usage is TRBJ1-2; D is uncertain. Germline V gives CDR1 MNHNS, CDR2 SASEGT. Trimming removed 6 bases at V and 2 bases at J, with 4 bases between. The CDR3 covers 11 residues. Here the CDR3 DNA reads TGTGCCAGCAGCCGGAACTATGGCTACACCTTC. Its translation is CASSRNYGYTF.

The chain uses TRBV15 and TRBJ2-2, with 8 bases matching TRBD1. This CDR3 has 16 amino acids. Per the germline V gene, CDR1 is LNHNV and CDR2 is YYDKDF (reference sequence). The V and J ends lost 5 bases and 5 bases, in that order; junction bases with no gene match: 10. The CDR3 loop is CATSLRQGLATGELFF. The CDR3 DNA reads as TGTGCCACCAGCCTACGACAGGGGCTGGCTACCGGGGAGCTGTTTTTT.

The chain couples TRBV9 to TRBJ1-1, with D possibly being TRBD1 (6 bases). The CDR3 spans 13 residues. The V and J ends lost 2 bases and 8 bases respectively, with 13 bases between them. The germline V gene encodes CDR1 SGDLS and CDR2 YYNGEE. CDR3 in amino acids: CASSVGGTREAFF. Here the CDR3 DNA reads TGTGCCAGCAGCGTTGGCGGGACACGCGAAGCTTTCTTT.

The chain uses TRBV7-2 and TRBJ1-1; no clear D gene. The CDR3 runs to 15 residues. Germline V gene data show CDR1 as SGHTA and CDR2 as FQGNSA. V lost 1 base and J 0 bases, leaving 9 bases between the germline ends. The CDR3 DNA sequence: TGTGCCAGCAGCTTAGGCGTCAGCATGAACACTGAAGCTTTCTTT. It translates to CASSLGVSMNTEAFF.

The chain is built from TRBV7-8 and TRBJ1-1; D gene uncertain. This CDR3 comprises 14 residues. The germline V gene encodes CDR1 SGHVS and CDR2 FQNEAQ. Trimming pared 2 bases from V and 4 bases from J, leaving 11 bases between. CDR3: CASSLSRGITEAFF. Written as DNA, the CDR3 is TGTGCCAGCAGCTTAAGTCGGGGAATCACTGAAGCTTTCTTT.

The chain joins TRBV28 to TRBJ2-3; no clear D. Germline V CDR1 and CDR2: MDHEN, SYDVKM. The V gene lost 6 bases and the J gene lost 7 bases, with 14 bases spanning the gap. The CDR3 is 13 amino acids. This CDR3 is CASRIHVGYTQYF. The CDR3 DNA follows: TGTGCCAGCAGAATTCATGTGGGGTATACGCAGTATTTT.

The chain uses TRBV7-2 and TRBJ2-7, with D unclear. Germline values: CDR1 SGHTA, CDR2 FQGNSA. This CDR3 region has 11 residues. Deletions cut 5 bases from V and 4 bases from J, with 6 bases between. The CDR3 DNA sequence: TGTGCCAGCAGCCTACATTACGAGCAGTACTTC. It yields the protein CASSLHYEQYF.

V is TRBV5-6 and J is TRBJ2-3, with 7 bases fitting TRBD2. With 2 bases clipped from V and 2 bases from J, the junction kept 2 bases outside the gene matches. The V gene's germline CDR1 is SGHDT and CDR2 YYEEEE. This CDR3 has 14 residues. The CDR3 region has the DNA TGTGCCAGCAGCTTCGCGGGAGTCACAGATACGCAGTATTTT. Amino acid sequence: CASSFAGVTDTQYF. Drawing the rest from reference TRBV5-6 and TRBJ2-3, the complete variable domain is DAGVTQSPTHLIKTRGQQVTLRCSPKSGHDTVSWYQQALGQGPQFIFQYYEEEERQRGNFPDRFSGHQFPNYSSELNVNALLLGDSALYLCASSFAGVTDTQYFGPGTRLTVL.

J is TRBJ2-1 and V is TRBV6-4; TRBD2 agrees at 14 bases. This CDR3 is built from 19 residues. V shed 0 bases and J 3 bases; nucleotides not matched to a gene: 7. Germline V CDR1 and CDR2: MRHNA, SNTAGT. This chain's CDR3 is CASSDSWGTSGSGYNEQFF. CDR3 nucleotides: TGTGCCAGCAGTGACTCGTGGGGGACTAGCGGGAGTGGCTACAATGAGCAGTTCTTC.

The chain recombines TRBV2 with TRBJ2-5; D is undetermined. Germline lookup yields CDR1 SNHLY and CDR2 FYNNEI. This CDR3 has 13 amino acids. Trimming stripped 3 bases from V and 0 bases from J, with 5 bases between. The CDR3 DNA is TGTGCCAGCAGTGACAGTCACCAAGAGACCCAGTACTTC. It encodes CASSDSHQETQYF.

The chain has TRBV28 and TRBJ2-7, with 12 bases lining up with TRBD2. Germline V gene lookup returns CDR1 MDHEN and CDR2 SYDVKM. J was trimmed by 10 bases and V by 5 bases; bases with no gene match: 12. The length of the CDR3 is 15 residues. Here the CDR3 reads CASSIYLTSGRQQYF. The CDR3 DNA reads TGTGCCAGCAGTATCTACCTAACTAGCGGGAGGCAACAGTACTTC.

This clone has just one count. V gene TRBV30 combines with J gene TRBJ2-3; a weak D match, TRBD1 (6 bases). CDR1 is GTSNPN and CDR2 is SVGIG in the germline V gene (reference sequence). V was cut by 3 bases and J by 9 bases, with 13 bases left in between. There are 12 residues in the CDR3. This chain's CDR3 is CAWRARTVTQYF. For the CDR3, the DNA is TGTGCCTGGAGGGCACGGACAGTAACGCAGTATTTT. Full variable domain (rest looked up from reference TRBV30 and TRBJ2-3): SQTIHQWPATLVQPVGSPLSLECTVEGTSNPNLYWYRQAAGRGLQLLFYSVGIGQISSEVPQNLSASRPQDRQFILSSKKLLLSDSGFYLCAWRARTVTQYFGPGTRLTVL.

The count of this clone is one. This chain links TRBV30 with TRBJ1-2; 7 nucleotides line up with TRBD1. V dropped 5 bases and J dropped 2; count of bases not matched to a gene: 2. Germline-derived CDR1 and CDR2 are GTSNPN and SVGIG (reference sequence). The CDR3 runs to 12 residues. In DNA form, the CDR3 reads TGTGCCTGGGGACAGGCGAACTATGGCTACACCTTC. Translation gives CAWGQANYGYTF.

The chain links TRBV27 to TRBJ1-1, with unresolved D. There are 14 residues in the CDR3. Between the trimmed V and J ends, which lost 6 bases and 1 base, there was a span of 12 bases. The germline V gene has CDR1 MNHEY and CDR2 SMNVEV (reference sequence). The CDR3 sequence: CASSLTAGNTEAFF. CDR3 nucleotides: TGTGCCAGCAGCCTCACGGCAGGGAACACTGAAGCTTTCTTT.

A single count supports this clone. The chain recombines TRBV28 with TRBJ1-1; D uncertain. Germline V gives CDR1 MDHEN, CDR2 SYDVKM. The CDR3 extends over 13 amino acids. V dropped 5 bases and J dropped 5 bases, with 12 bases sitting between them. For the CDR3, the DNA is TGTGCCAGCAGTCCCACGCAGTTGACTGAAGCTTTCTTT. Translation: CASSPTQLTEAFF.

This chain connects TRBV11-2 to TRBJ1-3; TRBD1 aligns across 9 bases. From germline, CDR1 is SGHAT and CDR2 FQNNGV. There are 18 residues in the CDR3. The junction had 9 bases not matched to a gene; V was cut back by 1 base and J by 2 bases. The CDR3 reads CASSLVGTGFFPGNTIYF. CDR3 DNA: TGTGCCAGCAGCTTAGTTGGGACAGGGTTCTTCCCTGGAAACACCATATATTTT.

CDR3 bases: TGTGCCAGTACTACTCTGGGGAACGGGGATCAGCCCCAGCATTTT. This translates into CASTTLGNGDQPQHF. V and J are TRBV19 and TRBJ1-5; D gene ambiguous. Germline CDR1 is LNHDA and CDR2 is SQIVND (reference sequence). V shed 7 bases and J shed 5 bases, with 18 bases lying between them. CDR3 length equals 15 residues.

The chain joins TRBV29-1 to TRBJ2-7; the match to TRBD1 covers 10 bases. After removal of 3 bases from V and 2 bases from J, the junction contained 4 bases not matched to a gene. CDR1 is SQVTM, CDR2 ANQGSEA, per germline. CDR3 length equals 14 residues. CDR3 nucleotides: TGCAGCGTTGAGGCCGGGACAGGGGCCTACGAGCAGTACTTC. This codes for CSVEAGTGAYEQYF.